This T cell receptor (beta chain) was sequenced during a study of shared clonotypes between healthy human individuals. The CDR3 has 16 residues. The V gene's germline CDR1 is LGHNA and CDR2 YNFKEQ. The ends lost 5 bases at V and 6 bases at J; junction bases unmatched: 5. In the case of this clone: Its antigen is unknown.

Regarding the study as a whole: Donor scarcity curtailed the genetic and exposure-history diversity represented herein.

Measured with immunoSEQ multiplex PCR; TCRdb has only the in-frame clones, and not every one. Counted here are about 87,000 clones, roughly 50% occurring once; the ten biggest clones make up over 12%. This TCR was recovered from a woman between 40 and 55 years old in good health. Some clones in this sample may be carry-over from other donors' samples. Sample: PBMCs. The V and J genes are TRBV4-2 and TRBJ2-3; 16 bases line up with TRBD2. For the CDR3, the DNA is TGTGCCAGCAGCTCGGGACTAGCGGGAGGGAGGGATACGCAGTATTTT. Translation: CASSSGLAGGRDTQYF.